These 9 T cell receptor beta chains were sequenced from one sample in a study of T-cell memory formation after mild COVID-19. One entry per CDR3 protein results from TCRdb running MiXCR on the 5' RACE reads. Here the sample spans some 310,000 distinct CDR3 sequences, under 25% being singletons. The sample consisted of PBMCs or a T cell subset sorted from them (not recorded which). The receptors come from a man aged 18 to 29 who had mild COVID-19 (a few samples of this study predate the infection). Cell type and time point are not known.

This clonotype was observed a few times. The chain joins TRBV4-3 to TRBJ1-2; 9 nucleotides align to TRBD1. CDR3 length: 16 residues. Losses at the gene ends were 1 base for V and 2 bases for J; bases not matched to a gene: 5. Germline V gene data show CDR1 as LGHNA and CDR2 as YSLEER. Here the CDR3 reads CASSQASGQGNYGYTF. CDR3 sequence (DNA): TGCGCCAGCAGCCAAGCGTCGGGACAGGGAAACTATGGCTACACCTTC.

V gene TRBV7-8 combines with J gene TRBJ2-5; the D gene is possibly TRBD1 (6 bases). This CDR3 contains 15 residues. Germline CDR1 and CDR2: SGHVS and FQNEAQ. V was clipped by 2 bases and J by 6 bases, with 16 bases between them. CDR3 residues: CASSLIPQGHQTQYF. The CDR3 DNA follows: TGTGCCAGCAGCTTAATACCGCAGGGGCATCAGACCCAGTACTTC.

The chain is built from TRBV4-1 and TRBJ2-3; possible D gene TRBD2, 5 bases. This CDR3 region has 16 residues. V lost 3 bases and J lost 0, with 13 bases in between. CDR1 and CDR2 (germline): MGHRA, YSYEKL. CDR3 in DNA: TGCGCCAGCAGCCACGGACTCTTATATAGCACAGATACGCAGTATTTT. Its protein is CASSHGLLYSTDTQYF.

This clonotype was counted a few times. V is TRBV4-2 and J is TRBJ1-2, with D perhaps TRBD1 (5 bases). Germline CDR1 and CDR2: LGHNA and YNFKEQ. The germline V and J ends were trimmed by 3 bases and 8 bases, with 16 bases remaining between them. CDR3 length equals 14 residues. The CDR3 DNA reads TGTGCCAGCAGCCATCGGAGGGACCTCGACGGCTACACCTTC. This sequence encodes CASSHRRDLDGYTF.

The chain employs TRBV9 and TRBJ2-1; the match to TRBD2 covers 7 bases. V was clipped by 0 bases and J by 4 bases; unmatched bases: 7. Germline V lookup: CDR1 SGDLS, CDR2 YYNGEE. The CDR3 has 16 amino acids. The CDR3 here is CASSVVSSGGYNEQFF. In DNA form, the CDR3 reads TGTGCCAGCAGCGTAGTGTCTAGCGGAGGATACAATGAGCAGTTCTTC.

This clonotype was counted a few times. This sequence joins TRBV5-1 and TRBJ2-5; 7 positions agree with TRBD1. Germline lookup yields CDR1 SGHRS and CDR2 YFSETQ. The V segment lost 7 bases and the J segment 7 bases; nucleotides outside the gene matches: 13. The CDR3 length is 14 residues. In DNA form, the CDR3 reads TGCGCCAGCCACCAGACAGGGCAGGTTGGGACCCAGTACTTC. Amino acid sequence: CASHQTGQVGTQYF.

This sequence joins TRBV5-1 and TRBJ2-1; D gene ambiguous. The V end was cut by 5 bases, the J end by 2 bases, with 14 bases between. This CDR3 has 15 amino acids. CDR1 and CDR2 from the germline V gene are SGHRS and YFSETQ. The CDR3, as DNA: TGCGCCAGCAGTTCCTCAGTCCTTACCTACAATGAGCAGTTCTTC. Translated: CASSSSVLTYNEQFF.

Only a few counts were recorded for this clonotype. The J gene is TRBJ1-2, the V gene TRBV12-3 or TRBV12-4, with D perhaps matching TRBD1 (6 bases). This CDR3 has 16 residues. The germline V and J ends were trimmed by 2 bases and 8 bases, with 21 bases remaining between them. CDR3 nucleotide sequence: TGTGCCAGCAGTTTATTTGGTGTGGCAGGGGCGTACGGCTACACCTTC. Encoded protein: CASSLFGVAGAYGYTF.

The table lists this clonotype with a few counts. The chain joins TRBV6-1 to TRBJ1-2; perhaps TRBD1 as D (6 bases). The CDR3 loop spans 11 amino acids. Germline values: CDR1 MNHNS, CDR2 SASEGT. V was trimmed by 4 bases and J by 7 bases, leaving 7 bases between them. CDR3 nucleotide sequence: TGTGCCAGCAGTGGCAGGGGTGGCTACACCTTC. Encoded protein: CASSGRGGYTF.